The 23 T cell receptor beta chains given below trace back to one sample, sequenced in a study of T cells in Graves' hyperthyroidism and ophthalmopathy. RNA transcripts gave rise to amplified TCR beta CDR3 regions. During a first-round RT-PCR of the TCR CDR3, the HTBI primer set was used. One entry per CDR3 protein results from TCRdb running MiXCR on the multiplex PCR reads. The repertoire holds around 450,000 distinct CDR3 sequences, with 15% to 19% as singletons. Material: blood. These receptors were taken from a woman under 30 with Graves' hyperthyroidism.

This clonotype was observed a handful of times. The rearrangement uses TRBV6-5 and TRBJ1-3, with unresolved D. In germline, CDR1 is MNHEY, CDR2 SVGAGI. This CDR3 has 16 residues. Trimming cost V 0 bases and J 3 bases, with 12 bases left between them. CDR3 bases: TGTGCCAGCAGTTACTCGCGGAAGGGAGGTGGAAACACCATATATTTT. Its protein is CASSYSRKGGGNTIYF.

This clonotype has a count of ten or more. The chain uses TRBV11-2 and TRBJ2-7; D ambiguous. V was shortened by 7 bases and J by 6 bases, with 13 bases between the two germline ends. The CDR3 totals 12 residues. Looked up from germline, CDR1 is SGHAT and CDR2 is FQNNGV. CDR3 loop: CASTNPPTEQYF. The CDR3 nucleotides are TGTGCCAGCACCAACCCTCCCACCGAGCAGTACTTC.

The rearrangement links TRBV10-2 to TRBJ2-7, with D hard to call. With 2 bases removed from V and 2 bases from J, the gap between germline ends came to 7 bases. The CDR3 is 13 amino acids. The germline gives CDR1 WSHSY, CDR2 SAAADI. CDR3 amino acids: CASSEVSPYEQYF. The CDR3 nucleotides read TGCGCCAGCAGTGAGGTTAGTCCCTACGAGCAGTACTTC.

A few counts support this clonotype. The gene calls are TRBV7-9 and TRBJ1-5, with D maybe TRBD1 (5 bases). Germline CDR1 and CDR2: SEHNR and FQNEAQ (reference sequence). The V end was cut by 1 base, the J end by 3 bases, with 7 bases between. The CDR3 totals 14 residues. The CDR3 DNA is TGTGCCAGCAGCTTAGGACAGCACAATCAGCCCCAGCATTTT. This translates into CASSLGQHNQPQHF.

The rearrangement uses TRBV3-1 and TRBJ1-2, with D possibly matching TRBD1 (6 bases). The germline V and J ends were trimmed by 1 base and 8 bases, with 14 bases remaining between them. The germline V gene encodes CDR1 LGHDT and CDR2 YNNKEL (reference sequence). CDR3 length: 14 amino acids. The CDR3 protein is CASSQGGAPGGYTF. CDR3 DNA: TGTGCCAGCAGCCAAGGGGGGGCCCCGGGCGGCTACACCTTC.

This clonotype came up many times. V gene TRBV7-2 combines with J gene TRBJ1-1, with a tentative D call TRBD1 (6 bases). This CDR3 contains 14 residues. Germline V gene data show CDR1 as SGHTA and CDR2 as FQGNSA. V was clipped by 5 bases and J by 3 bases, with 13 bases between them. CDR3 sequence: CASSVGGGDTEAFF. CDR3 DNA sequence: TGTGCCAGCAGCGTAGGGGGGGGTGACACTGAAGCTTTCTTT.

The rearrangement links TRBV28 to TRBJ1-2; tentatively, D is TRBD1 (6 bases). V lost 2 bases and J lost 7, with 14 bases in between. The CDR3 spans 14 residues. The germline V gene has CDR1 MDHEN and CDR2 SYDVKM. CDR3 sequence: CASSLPGVGCGYTF. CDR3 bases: TGTGCCAGCAGTTTACCAGGGGTTGGCTGTGGCTACACCTTC.

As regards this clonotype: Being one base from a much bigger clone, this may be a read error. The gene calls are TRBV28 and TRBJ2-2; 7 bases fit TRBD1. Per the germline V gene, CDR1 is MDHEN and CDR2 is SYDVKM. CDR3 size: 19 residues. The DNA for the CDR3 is TGTGTCAGCAGTTTAATTGTATACCGGACAGGTACTTGGACCGGGGAGCTGTTTTTT. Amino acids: CVSSLIVYRTGTWTGELFF.

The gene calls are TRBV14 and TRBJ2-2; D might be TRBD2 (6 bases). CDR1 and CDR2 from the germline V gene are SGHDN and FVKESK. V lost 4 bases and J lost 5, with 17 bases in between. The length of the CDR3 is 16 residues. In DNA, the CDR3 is TGTGCCAGCAGCCCATTATTGGGAGGCCGTACCGGGGAGCTGTTTTTT. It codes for CASSPLLGGRTGELFF.

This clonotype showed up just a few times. CDR3: CASSQELDRVSTDTQYF. The CDR3 nucleotides are TGCGCCAGCAGCCAAGAATTGGACAGGGTATCCACAGATACGCAGTATTTT. The V call is TRBV4-1, the J call TRBJ2-3, with 8 bases lining up with TRBD1. V was clipped by 0 bases and J by 2 bases; unmatched bases: 7. Looked up from germline, CDR1 is MGHRA and CDR2 is YSYEKL. The CDR3 extends over 17 amino acids.

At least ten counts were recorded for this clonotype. CDR3 nucleotide sequence: TGTGCCAGCAGTGTAATACTAGCGGACACCGGGGAGCTGTTTTTT. Residues: CASSVILADTGELFF. The V gene is TRBV2, the J gene TRBJ2-2, with 8 bases that match TRBD2. Germline CDR1 reads SNHLY; CDR2 reads FYNNEI. J gave up 3 bases and V 4 bases, and 4 bases lay outside the gene matches. This CDR3 comprises 15 residues. The entire variable domain, with the rest obtained from reference TRBV2 and TRBJ2-2, is as follows: EPEVTQTPSHQVTQMGQEVILRCVPISNHLYFYWYRQILGQKVEFLVSFYNNEISEKSEIFDDQFSVERPDGSNFTLKIRSTKLEDSAMYFCASSVILADTGELFFGEGSRLTVL.

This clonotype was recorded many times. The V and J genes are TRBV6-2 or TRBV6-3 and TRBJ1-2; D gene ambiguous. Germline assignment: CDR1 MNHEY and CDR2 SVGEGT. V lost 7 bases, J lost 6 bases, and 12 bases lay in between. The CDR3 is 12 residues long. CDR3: CASNPGGNGYTF. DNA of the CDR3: TGTGCCAGCAACCCCGGCGGAAATGGCTACACCTTC.

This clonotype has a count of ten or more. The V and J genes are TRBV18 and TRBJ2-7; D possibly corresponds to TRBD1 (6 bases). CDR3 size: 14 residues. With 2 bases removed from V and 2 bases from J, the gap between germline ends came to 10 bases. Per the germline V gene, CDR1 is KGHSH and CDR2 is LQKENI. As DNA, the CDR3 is TGTGCCAGCTCACCATCCGGACAGACCTACGAGCAGTACTTC. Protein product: CASSPSGQTYEQYF.

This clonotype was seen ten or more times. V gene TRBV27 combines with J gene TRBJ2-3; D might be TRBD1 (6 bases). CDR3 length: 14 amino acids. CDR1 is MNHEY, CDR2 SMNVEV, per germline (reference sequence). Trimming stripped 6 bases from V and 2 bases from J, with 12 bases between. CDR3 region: CASSSTGSTDTQYF. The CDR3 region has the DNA TGTGCCAGCAGCTCGACAGGTTCCACAGATACGCAGTATTTT.

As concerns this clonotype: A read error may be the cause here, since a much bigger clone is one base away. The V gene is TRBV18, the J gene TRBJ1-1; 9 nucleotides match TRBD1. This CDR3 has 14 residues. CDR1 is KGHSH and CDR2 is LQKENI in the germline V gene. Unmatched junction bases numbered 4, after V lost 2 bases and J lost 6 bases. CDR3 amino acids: CASSPSGQGSEAFF. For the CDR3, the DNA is TGTGCCAGCTCACCATCGGGACAGGGATCTGAAGCTTTCTTT. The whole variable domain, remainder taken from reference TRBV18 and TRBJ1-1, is NAGVMQNPRHLVRRRGQEARLRCSPMKGHSHVYWYRQLPEEGLKFMVYLQKENIIDESGMPKERFSAEFPKEGPSILRIQQVVRGDSAAYFCASSPSGQGSEAFFGQGTRLTVV.

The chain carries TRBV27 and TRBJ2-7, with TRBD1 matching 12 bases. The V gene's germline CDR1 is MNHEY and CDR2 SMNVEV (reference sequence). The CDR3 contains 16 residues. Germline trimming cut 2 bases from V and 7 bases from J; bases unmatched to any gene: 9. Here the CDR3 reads CASSLNPGQGAGEQYF. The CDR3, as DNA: TGTGCCAGCAGTTTAAACCCGGGACAGGGGGCAGGTGAGCAGTACTTC.

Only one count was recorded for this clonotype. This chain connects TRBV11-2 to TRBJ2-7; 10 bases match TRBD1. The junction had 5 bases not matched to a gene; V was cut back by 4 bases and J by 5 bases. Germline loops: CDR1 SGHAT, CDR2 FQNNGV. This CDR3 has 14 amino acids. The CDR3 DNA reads TGTGCCAGCAGCTCCCGACAGGGGGCGAACGAGCAGTACTTC. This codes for CASSSRQGANEQYF.

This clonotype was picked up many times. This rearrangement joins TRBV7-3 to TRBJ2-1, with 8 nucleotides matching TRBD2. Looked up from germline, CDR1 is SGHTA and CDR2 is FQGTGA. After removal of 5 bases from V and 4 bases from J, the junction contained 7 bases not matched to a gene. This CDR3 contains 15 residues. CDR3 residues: CASSRGLAQYNEQFF. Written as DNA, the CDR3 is TGTGCCAGCAGCCGCGGACTAGCTCAATACAATGAGCAGTTCTTC.

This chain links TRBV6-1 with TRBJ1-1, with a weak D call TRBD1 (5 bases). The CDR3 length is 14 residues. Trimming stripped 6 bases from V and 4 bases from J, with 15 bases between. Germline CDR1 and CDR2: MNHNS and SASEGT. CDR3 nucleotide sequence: TGTGCCAGCAGCCTGCGGCCCGGGGGCACTGAAGCTTTCTTT. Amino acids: CASSLRPGGTEAFF.

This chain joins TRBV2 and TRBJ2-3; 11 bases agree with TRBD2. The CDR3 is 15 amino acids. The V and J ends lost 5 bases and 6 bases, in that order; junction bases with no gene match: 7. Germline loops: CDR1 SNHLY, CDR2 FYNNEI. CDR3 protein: CASSLASGRKDTQYF. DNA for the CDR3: TGTGCCAGCAGTCTGGCTAGCGGGAGGAAGGATACGCAGTATTTT. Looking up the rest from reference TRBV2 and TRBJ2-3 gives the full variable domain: EPEVTQTPSHQVTQMGQEVILRCVPISNHLYFYWYRQILGQKVEFLVSFYNNEISEKSEIFDDQFSVERPDGSNFTLKIRSTKLEDSAMYFCASSLASGRKDTQYFGPGTRLTVL.

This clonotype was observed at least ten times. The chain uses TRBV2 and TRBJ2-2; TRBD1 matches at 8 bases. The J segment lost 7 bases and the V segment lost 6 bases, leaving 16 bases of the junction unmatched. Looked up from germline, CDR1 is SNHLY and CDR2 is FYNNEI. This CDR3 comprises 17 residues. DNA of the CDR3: TGTGCCAGCAGCCATCCCGGCAGGGGGCGAATTGGCGGGGAGCTGTTTTTT. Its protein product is CASSHPGRGRIGGELFF.

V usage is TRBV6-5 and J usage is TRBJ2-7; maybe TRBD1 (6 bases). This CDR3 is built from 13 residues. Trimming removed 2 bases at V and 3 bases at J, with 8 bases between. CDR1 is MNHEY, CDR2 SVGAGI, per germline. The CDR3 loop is CASSYGRGYEQYF. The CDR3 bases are TGTGCCAGCAGTTACGGCAGGGGCTACGAGCAGTACTTC.

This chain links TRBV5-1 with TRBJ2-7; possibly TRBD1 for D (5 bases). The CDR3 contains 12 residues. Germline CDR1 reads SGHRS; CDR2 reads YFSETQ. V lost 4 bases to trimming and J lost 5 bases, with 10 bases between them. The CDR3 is CASSADINEQYF. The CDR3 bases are TGCGCCAGCAGCGCGGACATCAACGAGCAGTACTTC.